This T cell receptor beta chain was sequenced during a study of regulatory T cells in long-lasting Graves disease. Study results and limitations: Lower TCR diversity was seen in persistent Graves' patients than in newly diagnosed ones. Gene preferences differed: TRBV28, TRBJ1-2, TRBJ2-5 in persistent cases. Persistent patients shared 2,500 to 3,000 public clonotypes among themselves. Newly diagnosed patients shared fewer, at some 900. Study of thyroid tissue was not done, with only peripheral blood studied.

CDR3 regions were amplified by Arm-PCR using iRepertoire HTBI primers to build TCR beta libraries. TCRdb reprocessed the multiplex PCR reads with MiXCR, giving one entry per CDR3 protein. Of hundreds of thousands of distinct CDR3 sequences listed, around 21% are singletons. CDR3 size: 15 residues. The germline V and J ends were trimmed by 5 bases and 0 bases, with 14 bases remaining between them. Germline V CDR1 and CDR2: SGHTA, FQGNSA. Time point indicated: persistent/refractory GD, antithyroid drugs over 5 years with positive TRAb. Following extraction of RNA from PBMCs, that RNA was used to make the TCR library. This clonotype was recorded at least ten times. Its antigen is not known.

This rearrangement joins TRBV7-2 to TRBJ2-7; D may correspond to TRBD1 or TRBD2 (5 bases each). The sequence derives from a female donor with Graves disease. The material was peripheral blood mononuclear cells (PBMCs), obtained when the disease was refractory, from a patient treated with antithyroid drugs. The CDR3 nucleotides read TGTGCCAGCAGCCTCGGAAGGGACCGCTCCTACGAGCAGTACTTC. Translated, it gives CASSLGRDRSYEQYF. The variable domain in full, with the rest retrieved from reference TRBV7-2 and TRBJ2-7, is GAGVSQSPSNKVTEKGKDVELRCDPISGHTALYWYRQSLGQGLEFLIYFQGNSAPDKSGLPSDRFSAERTGGSVSTLTIQRTQQEDSAVYLCASSLGRDRSYEQYFGPGTRLTVT.